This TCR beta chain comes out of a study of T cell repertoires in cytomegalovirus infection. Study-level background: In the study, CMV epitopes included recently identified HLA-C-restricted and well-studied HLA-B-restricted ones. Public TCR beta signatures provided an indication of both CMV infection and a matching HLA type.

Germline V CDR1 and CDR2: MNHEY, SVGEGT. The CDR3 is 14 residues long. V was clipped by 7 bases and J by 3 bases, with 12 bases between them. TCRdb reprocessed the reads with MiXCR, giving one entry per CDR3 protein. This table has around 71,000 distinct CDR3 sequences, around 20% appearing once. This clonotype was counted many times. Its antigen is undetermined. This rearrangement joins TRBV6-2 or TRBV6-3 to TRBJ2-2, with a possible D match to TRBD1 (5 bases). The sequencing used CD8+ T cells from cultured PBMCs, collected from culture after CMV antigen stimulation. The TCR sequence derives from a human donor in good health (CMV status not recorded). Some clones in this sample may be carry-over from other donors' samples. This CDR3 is CASITPGYTGELFF. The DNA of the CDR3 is TGTGCCAGCATCACCCCAGGGTACACCGGGGAGCTGTTTTTT.